This T cell receptor beta chain is drawn from a study of vaccination effects on CD4 cells after COVID-19. Before sequencing, viral peptide pools were used by the ViraFEST assay to expand antigen-specific CD4+ T cells. The culture ran for about 10 days, and then CD4+ T cells were isolated. The study found no prior SARS-CoV-2 infection in the vaccine recipients, who tested negative for nucleocapsid antibodies. Some clones are missing from TCRdb's copy, which holds only in-frame ones; the method was immunoSEQ multiplex PCR. The sample holds 20,000 to 25,000 clones, roughly 73% seen once. Points from the study as a whole: Vaccine-induced clones in healthy vaccinees cross-reacted with common cold coronaviruses in only 1 of 255 cases. Late post-vaccination samples showed marked contraction of infection- and vaccine-induced clones.

V shed 2 bases and J shed 7 bases, with 15 bases lying between them. The CDR3 sequence is 14 residues long. CDR1 is GTSNPN, CDR2 SVGIG, per germline (reference sequence). This clone appeared once. Its target is unknown. Sequenced here: CD4+ T cells from PBMCs cultured with HCoV-NL63 spike peptides, sampled before COVID-19 vaccination. This chain links TRBV30 with TRBJ1-5, with D tentatively TRBD1 (5 bases). This receptor was identified in a human donor who received a COVID-19 vaccine. The CDR3 region is CAWSRGPPTQPQHF. CDR3 DNA sequence: TGTGCCTGGAGTAGGGGCCCGCCGACACAGCCCCAGCATTTT.